The 15 T cell receptor beta chains given below trace back to one sample, sequenced in a study of vaccination effects on CD4 cells after COVID-19. Expansion with viral peptide pools was applied to antigen-specific CD4+ T cells by the ViraFEST assay prior to sequencing. When less than 12 days of culture had elapsed, CD4+ T cells were isolated. No vaccinee had earlier SARS-CoV-2 infection, and nucleocapsid antibodies were negative. Here immunoSEQ multiplex PCR was the method, and the copy in TCRdb shows in-frame clones only, minus some. The sample includes about 43,000 clones, about 80% of them seen just once. These receptors are not linked to any known antigen. Sequenced material: CD4+ T cells from PBMCs cultured with SARS-CoV-2 spike peptides, taken before COVID-19 vaccination. These receptors all stem from a human donor who received a COVID-19 vaccine.

This chain connects TRBV5-1 to TRBJ1-4, with D perhaps matching TRBD1 (6 bases). V was shortened by 3 bases and J by 0 bases, with 12 bases between the two germline ends. The CDR3 has 16 residues. CDR1 is SGHRS, CDR2 YFSETQ, per germline. Here the CDR3 DNA reads TGCGCCAGCAGCTCCGGACAGAAAGCAACTAATGAAAAACTGTTTTTT. As protein: CASSSGQKATNEKLFF.

This clone was seen a handful of times. The V and J genes are TRBV10-1 and TRBJ1-2; 9 bases fit TRBD1. V lost 4 bases, J lost 7 bases, and 4 bases stayed unmatched. This CDR3 contains 13 residues. CDR1 WNHNN and CDR2 SYGVQD come from the germline V gene (reference sequence). The DNA of the CDR3 is TGCGCCAGCAGTGGGGACAGGGAATTTGGCTACACCTTC. Translation gives CASSGDREFGYTF.

The rearrangement joins TRBV18 to TRBJ2-3; D gene uncertain. This CDR3 has 14 amino acids. V lost 4 bases, J lost 6 bases, and 14 bases lay in between. Germline V gene data show CDR1 as KGHSH and CDR2 as LQKENI. CDR3 DNA: TGTGCCAGCTCACGCCTGGCCGAGGCCGATACGCAGTATTTT. Protein sequence: CASSRLAEADTQYF.

This clone was counted only a few times. This chain joins TRBV5-1 and TRBJ2-3, with no clear D. Germline V lookup: CDR1 SGHRS, CDR2 YFSETQ. The CDR3 totals 13 residues. With 5 bases removed from V and 3 bases from J, the gap between germline ends came to 10 bases. CDR3 protein: CASRDRPTDTQYF. CDR3 nucleotides: TGCGCCAGCAGAGATAGACCTACAGATACGCAGTATTTT.

The rearrangement uses TRBV7-9 and TRBJ2-7; the D gene is possibly TRBD1 (5 bases). This CDR3 comprises 12 residues. V was trimmed by 5 bases and J by 8 bases, leaving 13 bases between them. The V gene's germline CDR1 is SEHNR and CDR2 FQNEAQ (reference sequence). The CDR3 loop reads CASSLQDSQQYV. CDR3 sequence (DNA): TGTGCCAGCAGCCTACAAGACAGTCAGCAGTACGTC.

This sequence joins TRBV6-1 and TRBJ2-2; weak D call: TRBD2 (6 bases). The CDR3 runs to 15 residues. The germline CDR1 and CDR2 sequences are MNHNS and SASEGT. Deletions cut 0 bases from V and 6 bases from J, with 11 bases between. The CDR3: CASSEAGRGAGELFF. The CDR3 region has the DNA TGTGCCAGCAGTGAAGCGGGGCGGGGAGCCGGGGAGCTGTTTTTT.

V usage is TRBV30 and J usage is TRBJ2-4; 11 nucleotides line up with TRBD1. The CDR3 is made up of 15 amino acids. Germline-derived CDR1 and CDR2 are GTSNPN and SVGIG (reference sequence). Trimming removed 3 bases from V and 5 bases from J; junction bases left unmatched: 6. The chain's CDR3 is CAWSLDRGPQNIQYF. The CDR3 DNA reads TGTGCCTGGAGCCTGGACAGGGGGCCCCAAAACATTCAGTACTTC.

The rearrangement uses TRBV12-3 or TRBV12-4 and TRBJ1-1; maybe TRBD1 (5 bases). Trimming took off 7 bases at V and 1 base at J, with 7 bases between the two ends. CDR3 length: 12 residues. The CDR3 reads CASNDRNTEAFF. The CDR3 coding sequence is TGTGCCAGCAACGACAGGAACACTGAAGCTTTCTTT.

The rearrangement joins TRBV5-5 to TRBJ2-3; D is ambiguous. Trimming took off 4 bases at V and 0 bases at J, with 18 bases between the two ends. The length of the CDR3 is 17 residues. Germline lookup yields CDR1 SGHKS and CDR2 YYEKEE (reference sequence). CDR3 sequence reads: CASSQRGVGASTDTQYF. The CDR3 coding sequence is TGTGCCAGCAGCCAACGTGGAGTCGGCGCTAGCACAGATACGCAGTATTTT.

V is TRBV5-1 and J is TRBJ1-1; TRBD1 matches 9 bases. The V and J ends lost 3 bases and 0 bases, in that order; junction bases with no gene match: 0. CDR3 size: 14 residues. Looked up from germline, CDR1 is SGHRS and CDR2 is YFSETQ. CDR3 DNA sequence: TGCGCCAGCAGCTGGGACAGGGTGAACACTGAAGCTTTCTTT. This gives the protein CASSWDRVNTEAFF.

This clone was recorded once. The V gene is TRBV3-1 (or the pseudogene TRBV3-2), the J gene TRBJ1-1, with D possibly matching TRBD1 (6 bases). The V gene lost 6 bases and the J gene lost 5 bases, with 16 bases spanning the gap. Per the germline V gene, CDR1 is LGHDT and CDR2 is YNNKEL (reference sequence). The CDR3 extends over 14 amino acids. CDR3 in amino acids: CASSPFGGRTEAFF. CDR3 bases: TGTGCCAGCAGTCCCTTCGGGGGGCGGACTGAAGCTTTCTTT.

This clone has only one observation. This rearrangement joins TRBV5-6 to TRBJ1-2; tentative D call: TRBD1 (6 bases). Between the trimmed V and J ends, which lost 1 base and 11 bases, there was a span of 12 bases. CDR1 is SGHDT and CDR2 is YYEEEE in the germline V gene. This CDR3 comprises 12 residues. The CDR3 spells CASSLQGPGYTF. In DNA, the CDR3 is TGTGCCAGCAGCTTGCAGGGGCCTGGATACACCTTC.

The rearrangement links TRBV19 to TRBJ1-6; 7 nucleotides match TRBD1. The V and J ends lost 10 bases and 5 bases, in that order; junction bases with no gene match: 17. This CDR3 has 17 residues. Germline lookup yields CDR1 LNHDA and CDR2 SQIVND (reference sequence). CDR3 region: CATSSIPGQRHNSPLHF. The CDR3 DNA reads as TGTGCCACCTCCAGCATACCGGGACAGCGGCATAATTCACCCCTCCACTTT. Full variable domain (rest looked up from reference TRBV19 and TRBJ1-6): DGGITQSPKYLFRKEGQNVTLSCEQNLNHDAMYWYRQDPGQGLRLIYYSQIVNDFQKGDIAEGYSVSREKKESFPLTVTSAQKNPTAFYLCATSSIPGQRHNSPLHFGNGTRLTVT.

This clone has just a few counts. V is TRBV6-1 and J is TRBJ2-2; D may be TRBD1 or TRBD2 (6 bases each). V lost 4 bases and J lost 0, with 15 bases in between. The CDR3 extends over 17 amino acids. Germline CDR1 and CDR2: MNHNS and SASEGT. CDR3 residues: CASSARGGGANTGELFF. The CDR3 DNA is TGTGCCAGCAGTGCCAGAGGGGGAGGCGCGAACACCGGGGAGCTGTTTTTT.

The chain links TRBV10-3 to TRBJ2-3, with 13 positions matching TRBD2. V was pared by 3 bases and J by 2 bases, with 8 bases of the junction left unmatched. Looked up from germline, CDR1 is ENHRY and CDR2 is SYGVKD. CDR3 size: 18 residues. Written as DNA, the CDR3 is TGTGCCATCAGTGAAACTAGCGGGGGGGCCTTACTCACAGATACGCAGTATTTT. Translating it yields CAISETSGGALLTDTQYF.